This T cell receptor beta chain was captured in a study of cytomegalovirus exposure and HLA in healthy donors. Amplification used 60 Vbeta primers and 13 Jbeta primers. TCRdb's table, derived via immunoSEQ multiplex PCR, lists solely in-frame clones and lacks some. The table includes 50,000 to 65,000 clones, under 85% detected once. The germline V gene has CDR1 MDHEN and CDR2 SYDVKM. Between the trimmed V and J ends, which lost 5 bases and 5 bases, there was a span of 13 bases. This CDR3 is 13 amino acids long. The chain carries TRBV28 and TRBJ2-7, with D possibly matching TRBD1 (6 bases). The sequence was obtained from a man over 45 in good health and CMV-seropositive. The sample taken for sequencing was PBMCs. The CDR3 sequence is CASSPTNRDEQYF. The CDR3 DNA reads as TGTGCCAGCAGTCCAACCAACAGGGACGAGCAGTACTTC.